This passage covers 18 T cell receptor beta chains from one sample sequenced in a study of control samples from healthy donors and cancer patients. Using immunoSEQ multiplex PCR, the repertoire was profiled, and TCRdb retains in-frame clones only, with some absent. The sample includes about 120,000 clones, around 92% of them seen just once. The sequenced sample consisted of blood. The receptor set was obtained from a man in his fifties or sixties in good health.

CDR3 bases: TGTGCCAGCAGTTCCAAGGGGCAGGGGAGGCAGCCCCAGCATTTT. This encodes CASSSKGQGRQPQHF. The chain employs TRBV27 and TRBJ1-5; tentative D call: TRBD1 (6 bases). With 4 bases removed from V and 7 bases from J, the gap between germline ends came to 17 bases. The CDR3 contains 15 residues. Germline V gene sequence: CDR1 MNHEY, CDR2 SMNVEV (reference sequence).

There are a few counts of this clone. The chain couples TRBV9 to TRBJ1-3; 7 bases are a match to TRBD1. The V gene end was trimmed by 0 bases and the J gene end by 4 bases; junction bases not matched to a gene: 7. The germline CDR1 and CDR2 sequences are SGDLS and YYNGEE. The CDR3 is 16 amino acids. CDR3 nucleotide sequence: TGTGCCAGCAGCGTAGGGGGGTCGGACAGGGGAAACACCATATATTTT. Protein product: CASSVGGSDRGNTIYF.

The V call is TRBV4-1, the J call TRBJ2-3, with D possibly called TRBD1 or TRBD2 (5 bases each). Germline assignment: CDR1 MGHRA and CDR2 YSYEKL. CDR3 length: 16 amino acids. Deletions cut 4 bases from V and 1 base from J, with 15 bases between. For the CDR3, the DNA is TGCGCCAGCAGCCGTCTCCAGATGGGGGGCACAGATACGCAGTATTTT. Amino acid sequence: CASSRLQMGGTDTQYF.

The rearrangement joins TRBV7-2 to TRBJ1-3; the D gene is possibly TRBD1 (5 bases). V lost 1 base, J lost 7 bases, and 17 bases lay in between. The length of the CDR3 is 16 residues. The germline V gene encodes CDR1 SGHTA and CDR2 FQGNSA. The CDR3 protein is CASSLVGAMGGNTIYF. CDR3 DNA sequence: TGTGCCAGCAGCTTAGTCGGGGCCATGGGGGGTAACACCATATATTTT.

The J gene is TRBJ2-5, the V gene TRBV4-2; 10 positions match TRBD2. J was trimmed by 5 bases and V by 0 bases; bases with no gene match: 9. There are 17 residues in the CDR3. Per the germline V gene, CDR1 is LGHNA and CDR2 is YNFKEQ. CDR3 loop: CASSQDQSGGAGETQYF. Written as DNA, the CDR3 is TGTGCCAGCAGCCAAGATCAAAGCGGGGGGGCCGGCGAGACCCAGTACTTC.

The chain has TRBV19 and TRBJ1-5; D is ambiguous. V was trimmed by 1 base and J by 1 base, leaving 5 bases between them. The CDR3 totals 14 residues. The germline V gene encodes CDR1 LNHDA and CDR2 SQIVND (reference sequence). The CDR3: CASSIGTSNQPQHF. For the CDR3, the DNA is TGTGCCAGTAGTATAGGTACGAGCAATCAGCCCCAGCATTTT.

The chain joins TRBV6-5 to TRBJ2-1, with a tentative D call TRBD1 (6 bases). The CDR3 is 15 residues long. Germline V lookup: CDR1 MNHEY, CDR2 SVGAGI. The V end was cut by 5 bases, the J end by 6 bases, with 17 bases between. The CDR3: CASSQTNRVFNEQFF. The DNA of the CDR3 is TGTGCCAGCAGTCAGACAAACAGGGTTTTCAATGAGCAGTTCTTC.

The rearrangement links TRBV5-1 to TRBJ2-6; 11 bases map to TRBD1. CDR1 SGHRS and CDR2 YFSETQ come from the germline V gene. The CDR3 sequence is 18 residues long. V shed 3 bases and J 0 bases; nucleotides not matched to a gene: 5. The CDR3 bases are TGCGCCAGCAGCTGGGTGGACAGGGGGCGCTCTGGGGCCAACGTCCTGACTTTC. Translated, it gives CASSWVDRGRSGANVLTF.

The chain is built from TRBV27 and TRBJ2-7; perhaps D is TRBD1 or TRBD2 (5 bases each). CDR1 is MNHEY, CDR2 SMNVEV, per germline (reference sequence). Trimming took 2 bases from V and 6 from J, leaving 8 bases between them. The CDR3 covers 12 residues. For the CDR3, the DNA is TGTGCCAGCAGTTTACTAGGGACCGAGCAGTACTTC. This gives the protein CASSLLGTEQYF.

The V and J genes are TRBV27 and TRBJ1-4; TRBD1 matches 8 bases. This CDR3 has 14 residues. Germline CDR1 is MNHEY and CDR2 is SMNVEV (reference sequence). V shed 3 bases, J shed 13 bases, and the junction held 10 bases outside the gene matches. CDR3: CASSFNAGQGGLFF. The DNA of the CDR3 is TGTGCCAGCAGTTTTAACGCCGGACAGGGCGGACTGTTTTTT.

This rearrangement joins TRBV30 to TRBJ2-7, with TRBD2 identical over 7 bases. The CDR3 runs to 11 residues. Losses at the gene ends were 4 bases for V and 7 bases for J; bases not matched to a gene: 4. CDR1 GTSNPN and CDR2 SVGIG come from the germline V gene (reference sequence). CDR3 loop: CAWNWGGEQYF. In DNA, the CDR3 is TGTGCCTGGAACTGGGGGGGGGAGCAGTACTTC.

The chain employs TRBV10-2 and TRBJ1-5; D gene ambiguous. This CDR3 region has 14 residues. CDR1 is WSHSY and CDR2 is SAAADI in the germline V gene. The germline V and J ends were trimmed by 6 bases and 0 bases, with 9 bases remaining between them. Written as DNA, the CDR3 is TGCGCCAGCAGGGCAGCCTATAGCAATCAGCCCCAGCATTTT. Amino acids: CASRAAYSNQPQHF.

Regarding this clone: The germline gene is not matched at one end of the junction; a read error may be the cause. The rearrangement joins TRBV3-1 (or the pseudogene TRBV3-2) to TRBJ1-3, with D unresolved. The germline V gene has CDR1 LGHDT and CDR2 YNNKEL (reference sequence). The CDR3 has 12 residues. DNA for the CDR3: TGTGTCAGCAGCCAAGCGGGAAGGTCCATATATTTT. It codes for CVSSQAGRSIYF.

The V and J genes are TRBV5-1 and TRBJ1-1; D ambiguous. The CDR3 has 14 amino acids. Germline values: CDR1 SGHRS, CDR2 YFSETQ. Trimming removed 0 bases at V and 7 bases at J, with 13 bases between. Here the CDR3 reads CASSLDRGRNEAFF. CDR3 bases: TGCGCCAGCAGCTTGGACCGGGGTCGGAATGAAGCTTTCTTT.

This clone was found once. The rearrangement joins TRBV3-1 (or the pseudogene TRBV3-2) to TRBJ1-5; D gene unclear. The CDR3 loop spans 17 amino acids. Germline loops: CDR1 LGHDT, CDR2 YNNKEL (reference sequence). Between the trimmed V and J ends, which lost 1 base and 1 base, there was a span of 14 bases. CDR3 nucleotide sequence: TGTGCCAGCAGCCAAGGTCGGACGGCCCCGAGCAATCAGCCCCAGCATTTT. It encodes CASSQGRTAPSNQPQHF.

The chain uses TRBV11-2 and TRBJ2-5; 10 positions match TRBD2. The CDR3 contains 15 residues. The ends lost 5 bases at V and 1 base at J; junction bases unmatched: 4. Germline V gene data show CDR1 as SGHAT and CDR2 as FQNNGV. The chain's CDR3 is CASSLSSGGQETQYF. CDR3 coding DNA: TGTGCCAGCAGCCTATCTAGCGGGGGCCAAGAGACCCAGTACTTC. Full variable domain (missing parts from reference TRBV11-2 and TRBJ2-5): EAGVAQSPRYKIIEKRQSVAFWCNPISGHATLYWYQQILGQGPKLLIQFQNNGVVDDSQLPKDRFSAERLKGVDSTLKIQPAKLEDSAVYLCASSLSSGGQETQYFGPGTRLLVL.

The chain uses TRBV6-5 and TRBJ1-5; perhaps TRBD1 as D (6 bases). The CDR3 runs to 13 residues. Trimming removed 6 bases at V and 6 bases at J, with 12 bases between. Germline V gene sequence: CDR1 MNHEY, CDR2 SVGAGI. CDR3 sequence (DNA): TGTGCCAGCAGAACAGGGAGGGGTCAGCCCCAGCATTTT. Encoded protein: CASRTGRGQPQHF.

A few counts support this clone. The CDR3 DNA reads as TGTGCCAGCAGTTACTCCCTGAACACCGGGGAGCTGTTTTTT. As protein: CASSYSLNTGELFF. The J gene is TRBJ2-2, the V gene TRBV6-2 or TRBV6-3, with D uncertain. V lost 0 bases, J lost 1 base, and 3 bases lay in between. Germline V CDR1 and CDR2: MNHEY, SVGEGT. The CDR3 loop spans 14 amino acids.